This T cell receptor (beta chain) was sequenced in a study of blood T cell repertoires in COVID-19. Turning to the study itself: Whether acute or convalescent, the COVID-19 samples came from the United States, Italy and Spain. The analysed material was cDNA or gDNA that came from T cells, B-cell-depleted T cells, or PBMCs.

The age range of participants was about 18 to 100 years, with residence in around 22 US areas. Participants' own reports of clinical history determined their cohort assignment. CDR3 length: 13 residues. V trimming: 9 bases; J trimming: 6 bases; junction bases outside the gene matches: 5. Per germline, CDR1 SNHLY and CDR2 FYNNEI. The repertoire was sequenced with immunoSEQ multiplex PCR; TCRdb's copy has only in-frame clones and lacks some. This table holds about 86,000 clones, approximately 90% found once. V gene TRBV2 combines with J gene TRBJ2-7; 13 bases are a match to TRBD2. Sequenced sample: PBMCs or T cells enriched from blood (not recorded which). This clonotype was sampled from a woman aged 45-65 years with acute COVID-19. The CDR3 reads CASGLAGVGEQYF. Here the CDR3 DNA reads TGTGCCAGTGGACTAGCGGGAGTAGGCGAGCAGTACTTC.